This is a list of T cell receptor beta chains from one sample in a study of T cells in Graves' hyperthyroidism and ophthalmopathy. TCRdb itself ran the multiplex PCR reads through MiXCR, one entry per CDR3 protein. The profile shows hundreds of thousands of distinct CDR3 sequences, about 15% of them singletons. Source material: blood. These receptors originate from a woman between 50 and 59 years old with Graves' ophthalmopathy. The CDR3 runs from the conserved cysteine through the conserved F or W.

TRBJ2-1 | TRBV18 | CASSPIRGRGDPEQFF
TRBJ1-1 | TRBV10-2 | CASSESMNTEAFF
TRBJ2-5 | TRBV6-2/TRBV6-3 | CASSYRAWASEIQYF
TRBJ1-1 | TRBV19 | CASGPRWTGTEAFF
TRBJ1-3 | TRBV5-4 | CASSLAKTGSRGNTIYF
TRBJ2-7 | TRBV11-3 | CASSPRLAGAYEQYF
TRBJ1-2 | TRBV6-2/TRBV6-3 | CASTPAEVHYGYTF
TRBJ2-5 | TRBV30 | CAWRDPGTGWTQYF
TRBJ2-1 | TRBV12-3/TRBV12-4 | CASSLGQGLWYNEQFF
TRBJ2-1 | TRBV20-1 | CSARDAKRGNYNEQFF
TRBJ1-1 | TRBV15 | CATRRQDTEAFF
TRBJ2-3 | TRBV20-1 | CSARSGREVLDTQYF
TRBJ2-1 | TRBV4-2 | CASSQDPASGRGNEQFF
TRBJ2-3 | TRBV7-2 | CASSLGGRSTDTQYF
TRBJ2-1 | TRBV28 | CASGLAVYNEQFF
TRBJ2-2 | TRBV7-6 | CATDGNTGELFF
TRBJ2-7 | TRBV28 | CASSLSVNYEQYF
TRBJ1-4 | TRBV12-3/TRBV12-4 | CASSFGGNYEKLFF
TRBJ1-2 | TRBV29-1 | CSVEVRDGYTF
TRBJ2-7 | TRBV5-1 | CASSPGDTRSYEQYF
TRBJ2-1 | TRBV28 | CASKGLAENEQFF
TRBJ2-5 | TRBV11-2 | CASSLSVASQETQYF
TRBJ1-1 | TRBV3-1 | CASSQVPGSGLLAFF
TRBJ2-3 | TRBV5-1 | CASSLEAGTQYF
TRBJ2-3 | TRBV28 | CGSSENGATGDDTQYF
TRBJ2-3 | TRBV6-1 | CAGESRGRVDTQYF